What follows are 9 T cell receptor beta chains derived from one specimen sequenced in a study of immune evolution from preneoplasia to lung adenocarcinoma. Here immunoSEQ multiplex PCR was the method, and the copy in TCRdb shows in-frame clones only, minus some. Here the sample spans approximately 11,000 clones, more than 80% being singletons. Sequences were obtained from FFPE invasive lung adenocarcinoma tissue. Receptors were obtained from a person aged 70 to 80 with invasive lung adenocarcinoma.

The rearrangement links TRBV2 to TRBJ2-1; 9 nucleotides agree with TRBD1. J gave up 9 bases and V 5 bases, and 8 bases lay outside the gene matches. The CDR3 is 14 amino acids. Germline assignment: CDR1 SNHLY and CDR2 FYNNEI. CDR3 in DNA: TGTGCCAGCAGTTCTACCACAGGGGGCAGTGAGCAGTTCTTC. Encoded protein: CASSSTTGGSEQFF.

This clone was detected once. The chain carries TRBV5-4 and TRBJ2-3; 10 nucleotides agree with TRBD1. The germline gives CDR1 SGHNT, CDR2 YYREEE (reference sequence). The CDR3 runs to 14 residues. The V gene end was trimmed by 6 bases and the J gene end by 6 bases; junction bases not matched to a gene: 7. The CDR3 is CASTMDRGVDTQYF. In nucleotides, the CDR3 is TGTGCCAGCACTATGGACAGGGGGGTGGATACGCAGTATTTT.

The chain joins TRBV18 to TRBJ2-7; 11 bases align to TRBD1. This CDR3 comprises 15 residues. V shed 5 bases and J 2 bases; nucleotides not matched to a gene: 5. CDR1 and CDR2 from the germline V gene are KGHSH and LQKENI. In DNA form, the CDR3 reads TGTGCCAGCTCAAACCGGGACAGGGGGACCTACGAGCAGTACTTC. Amino acid sequence: CASSNRDRGTYEQYF.

The chain links TRBV6-5 to TRBJ1-1; D not resolved. CDR3 length equals 13 residues. The ends were cut back, 4 bases at V and 1 base at J, with 7 bases in the middle. Germline CDR1 is MNHEY and CDR2 is SVGAGI. CDR3 amino acids: CASSSPGNTEAFF. The CDR3 nucleotides read TGTGCCAGCAGTTCTCCTGGGAACACTGAAGCTTTCTTT.

The chain joins TRBV29-1 to TRBJ1-2, with D possibly TRBD1 on 6 matching bases. Germline V lookup: CDR1 SQVTM, CDR2 ANQGSEA. This CDR3 comprises 12 residues. Trimming shortened V by 4 bases and J by 4 bases, and 10 bases separated the two germline ends. CDR3 sequence: CSVGPGVYGYTF. The CDR3 coding sequence is TGCAGCGTTGGACCAGGGGTCTATGGCTACACCTTC.

The chain recombines TRBV25-1 with TRBJ2-1; 8 bases agree with TRBD2. This CDR3 spans 13 amino acids. Germline V gene sequence: CDR1 MGHDK, CDR2 SYGVNS. Trimming took 0 bases from V and 10 from J; bases not matched to a gene: 2. CDR3 in amino acids: CASSEYGRGEQFF. CDR3 bases: TGTGCCAGCAGTGAATACGGGAGGGGGGAGCAGTTCTTC.

This chain links TRBV25-1 with TRBJ2-5; TRBD1 might be the D (5 bases). CDR3 length: 15 residues. Germline CDR1 is MGHDK and CDR2 is SYGVNS. Trimming removed 3 bases from V and 6 bases from J, with 17 bases in between. Written as DNA, the CDR3 is TGTGCCAGCAGTGACTCCTCCCAGGGTGGACAGACCCAGTACTTC. Its protein product is CASSDSSQGGQTQYF.

This rearrangement joins TRBV14 to TRBJ2-1; possibly TRBD1 for D (5 bases). CDR3 length equals 17 residues. From germline, CDR1 is SGHDN and CDR2 FVKESK. V lost 1 base, J lost 9 bases, and 22 bases lay in between. CDR3 protein: CASSQGTRGYESGEQFF. CDR3 bases: TGTGCCAGCAGCCAAGGGACAAGGGGATACGAGTCTGGTGAGCAGTTCTTC.

The chain combines TRBV6-6 with TRBJ2-3; 7 bases are a match to TRBD1. The CDR3 length is 16 residues. Germline trimming cut 7 bases from V and 5 bases from J; bases unmatched to any gene: 15. CDR1 is MNHNY and CDR2 is SVGAGI in the germline V gene (reference sequence). As DNA, the CDR3 is TGTGCCAGCACCCAAACAGGGGCCGGTAGTGGAGATACGCAGTATTTT. Translation gives CASTQTGAGSGDTQYF.